This TCR beta chain was recorded in a study of T cell responses to AZD1222 COVID-19 vaccine. Germline CDR1 reads GTSNPN; CDR2 reads SVGIG (reference sequence). The V end lost 1 base, the J end lost 7 bases, and 20 bases lay between the germline ends. The CDR3 is made up of 15 amino acids. Profiling relied on immunoSEQ multiplex PCR, and the TCRdb table lists in-frame clones only, not all of them. Of 85,000 to 130,000 clones listed, roughly 88% are singletons. In its sample, this clone was seen once. V is TRBV30 and J is TRBJ2-7; D might be TRBD2 (7 bases). The material sequenced was peripheral blood, taken 28 days after the second AZD1222 dose. The source of this sequence is an adult who received the AZD1222 COVID-19 vaccine. DNA for the CDR3: TGTGCCTGGAGTGCTCCGGCGGGGGCCCGTATTGAGCAGTACTTC. Amino acid sequence: CAWSAPAGARIEQYF.